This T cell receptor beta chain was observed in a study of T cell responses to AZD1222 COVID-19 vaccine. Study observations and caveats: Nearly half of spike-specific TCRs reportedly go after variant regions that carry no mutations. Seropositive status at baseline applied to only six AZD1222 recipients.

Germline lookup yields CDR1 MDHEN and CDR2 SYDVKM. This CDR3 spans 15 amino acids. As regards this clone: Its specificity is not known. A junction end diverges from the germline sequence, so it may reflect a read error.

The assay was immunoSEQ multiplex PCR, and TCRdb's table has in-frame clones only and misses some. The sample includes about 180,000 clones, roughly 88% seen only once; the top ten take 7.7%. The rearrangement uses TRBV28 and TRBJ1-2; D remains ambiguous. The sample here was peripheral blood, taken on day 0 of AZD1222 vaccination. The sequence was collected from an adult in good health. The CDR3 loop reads CASSFPPGSKYGYTF. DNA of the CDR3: TGTGCCAGCAGTTTCCCCCCAGGTTCTAAGTATGGCTACACCTTC.